This TCR beta chain was captured in a study of T cell responses to AZD1222 COVID-19 vaccine. The junction had 15 bases not matched to a gene; V was cut back by 3 bases and J by 5 bases. In germline, CDR1 is MNHEY, CDR2 SMNVEV (reference sequence). The CDR3 covers 18 residues. Produced via immunoSEQ multiplex PCR; TCRdb's table is partial and in-frame only. The sample consists of 150,000 or so clones, about nine tenths of them appearing once. Study results and limitations: Increased Spike-specific TCR breadth and depth were observed after two AZD1222 doses. Clonal diversity was possibly underestimated, and the donors were mostly white British, with more females.

Comment on this clone: Its antigen is not known.

The specimen was peripheral blood, collected 28 days after the second AZD1222 dose. V is TRBV27 and J is TRBJ2-1; 8 bases fit TRBD2. The clonotype was recovered from an adult who received the AZD1222 COVID-19 vaccine. Here the CDR3 DNA reads TGTGCCAGCAGTTTCGCGATCGGCAGCGGGGGAACAGACAATGAGCAGTTCTTC. This translates into CASSFAIGSGGTDNEQFF.